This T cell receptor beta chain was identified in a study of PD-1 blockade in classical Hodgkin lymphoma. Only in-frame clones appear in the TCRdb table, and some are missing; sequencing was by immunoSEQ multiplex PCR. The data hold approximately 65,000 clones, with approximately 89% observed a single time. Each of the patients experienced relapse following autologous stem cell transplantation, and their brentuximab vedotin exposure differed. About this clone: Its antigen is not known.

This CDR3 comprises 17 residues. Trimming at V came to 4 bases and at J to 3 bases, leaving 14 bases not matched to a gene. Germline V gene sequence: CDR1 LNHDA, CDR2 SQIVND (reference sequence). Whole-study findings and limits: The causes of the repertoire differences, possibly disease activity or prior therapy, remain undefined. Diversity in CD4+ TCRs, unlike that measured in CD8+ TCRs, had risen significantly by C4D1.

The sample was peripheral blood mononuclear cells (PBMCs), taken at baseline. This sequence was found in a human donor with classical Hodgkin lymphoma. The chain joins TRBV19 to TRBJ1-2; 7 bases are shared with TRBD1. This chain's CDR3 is CASSTSPTGQLYYGYTF. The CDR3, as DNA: TGTGCCAGTAGTACTTCTCCGACGGGACAGCTATACTATGGCTACACCTTC.